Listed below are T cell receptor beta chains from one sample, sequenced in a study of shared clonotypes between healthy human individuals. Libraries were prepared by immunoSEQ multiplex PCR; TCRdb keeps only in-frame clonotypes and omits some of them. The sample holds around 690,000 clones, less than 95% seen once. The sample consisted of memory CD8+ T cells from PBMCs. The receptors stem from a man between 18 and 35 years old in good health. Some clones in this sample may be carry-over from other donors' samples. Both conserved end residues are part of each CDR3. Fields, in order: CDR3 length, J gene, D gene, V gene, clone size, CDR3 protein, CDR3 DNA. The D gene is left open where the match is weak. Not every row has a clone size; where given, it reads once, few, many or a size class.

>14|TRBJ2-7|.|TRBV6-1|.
CASSEGLMLYEQYF
TGTGCCAGCAGTGAGGGCTTAATGCTCTACGAGCAGTACTTC
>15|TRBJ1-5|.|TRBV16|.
CASSKLGEGRQPQHF
TGTGCCAGCAGCAAACTTGGGGAGGGCCGGCAGCCCCAGCATTTT
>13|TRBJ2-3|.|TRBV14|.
CASGQYLLDTQYF
TGTGCCAGCGGACAATACTTACTAGATACGCAGTATTTT
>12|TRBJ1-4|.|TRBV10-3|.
CATWDEDEKLFF
TGTGCCACCTGGGATGAGGATGAAAAACTGTTTTTT
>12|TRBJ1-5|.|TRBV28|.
CASSPDGLSQHF
TGTGCCAGCAGCCCGGACGGTCTGTCCCAGCATTTT
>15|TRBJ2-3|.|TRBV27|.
CASSLTRGRSDTQYF
TGTGCCAGCAGTTTAACCCGGGGAAGATCAGATACGCAGTATTTT
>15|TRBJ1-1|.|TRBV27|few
CASSLAKYMNTEAFF
TGTGCCAGCAGTTTAGCAAAATACATGAACACTGAAGCTTTCTTT
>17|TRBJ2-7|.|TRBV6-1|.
CASSEFPIQRSDYEQYF
TGTGCCAGCAGTGAATTTCCGATACAGAGGTCCGACTACGAGCAGTACTTC
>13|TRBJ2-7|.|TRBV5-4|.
CASSSSRAYEQYF
TGTGCCAGCAGCTCATCGAGAGCCTACGAGCAGTACTTC
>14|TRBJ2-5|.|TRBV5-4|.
CASSLGWGAQTQYF
TGTGCCAGCAGCTTGGGGTGGGGGGCGCAGACCCAGTACTTC
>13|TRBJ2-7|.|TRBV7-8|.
CASSLSQVYEQYF
TGTGCCAGCAGCTTATCACAGGTCTACGAGCAGTACTTC
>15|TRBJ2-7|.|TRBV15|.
CATSATMGVVYEQYF
TGTGCCACCAGCGCGACGATGGGGGTAGTGTACGAGCAGTACTTC
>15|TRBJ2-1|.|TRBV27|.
CATAVDPITHNEQFF
TGTGCCACCGCTGTAGATCCGATCACTCACAATGAGCAGTTCTTC
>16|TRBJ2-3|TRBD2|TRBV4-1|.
CASSLKSGLAIDTQYF
TGCGCCAGCAGCCTCAAATCGGGACTAGCGATAGATACGCAGTATTTT
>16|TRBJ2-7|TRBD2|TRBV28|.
CASSSVTSGVDYEQYF
TGTGCCAGCAGTTCCGTGACTAGCGGGGTAGACTACGAGCAGTACTTC
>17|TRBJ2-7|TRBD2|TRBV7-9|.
CASSSTAGLADYYEQYF
TGTGCCAGCAGCTCCACAGCGGGACTAGCGGACTATTACGAGCAGTACTTC
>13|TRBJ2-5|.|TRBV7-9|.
CASSLVGKETQYF
TGTGCCAGCAGCTTAGTGGGAAAAGAGACCCAGTACTTC
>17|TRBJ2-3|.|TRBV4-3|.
CASSQEGLKGVTDTQYF
TGCGCCAGCAGCCAAGAGGGGCTTAAGGGGGTGACAGATACGCAGTATTTT
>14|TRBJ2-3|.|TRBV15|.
CATGEDRSTDTQYF
TGTGCCACCGGCGAGGACAGATCCACAGATACGCAGTATTTT
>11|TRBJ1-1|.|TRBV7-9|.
CASSPGREAFF
TGTGCCAGCAGCCCGGGCAGGGAAGCTTTCTTT
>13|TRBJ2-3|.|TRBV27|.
CASSYFHRDTQYF
TGTGCCAGCAGTTACTTCCATCGGGATACGCAGTATTTT
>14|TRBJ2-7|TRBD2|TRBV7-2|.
CASSPGLDYYEQYF
TGTGCCAGCAGCCCGGGACTAGATTATTACGAGCAGTACTTC
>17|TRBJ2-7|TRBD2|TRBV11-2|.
CARRGGLEGTYSYEQYF
TGTGCCAGACGGGGGGGGCTGGAAGGGACCTATTCCTACGAGCAGTACTTC
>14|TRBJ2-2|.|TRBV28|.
CASSLGDWTGELFF
TGTGCCAGCAGTTTGGGGGACTGGACCGGGGAGCTGTTTTTT
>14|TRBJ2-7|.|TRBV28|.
CASRTGRVYYEQYF
TGTGCCAGCAGAACCGGACGGGTATACTACGAGCAGTACTTC
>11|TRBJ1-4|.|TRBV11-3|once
CASSLFVKLFF
TGTGCCAGCAGCTTATTTGTAAAACTGTTTTTT
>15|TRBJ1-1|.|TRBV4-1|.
CASSQMTSVNTEAFF
TGCGCCAGCAGCCAGATGACATCCGTGAACACTGAAGCTTTCTTT
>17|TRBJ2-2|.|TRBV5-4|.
CASTPKGAGVVTGELFF
TGTGCCAGCACCCCCAAGGGGGCGGGAGTGGTAACCGGGGAGCTGTTTTTT
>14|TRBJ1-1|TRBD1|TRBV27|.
CASRYRGMNTEAFF
TGTGCCAGCAGGTACAGGGGGATGAACACTGAAGCTTTCTTT